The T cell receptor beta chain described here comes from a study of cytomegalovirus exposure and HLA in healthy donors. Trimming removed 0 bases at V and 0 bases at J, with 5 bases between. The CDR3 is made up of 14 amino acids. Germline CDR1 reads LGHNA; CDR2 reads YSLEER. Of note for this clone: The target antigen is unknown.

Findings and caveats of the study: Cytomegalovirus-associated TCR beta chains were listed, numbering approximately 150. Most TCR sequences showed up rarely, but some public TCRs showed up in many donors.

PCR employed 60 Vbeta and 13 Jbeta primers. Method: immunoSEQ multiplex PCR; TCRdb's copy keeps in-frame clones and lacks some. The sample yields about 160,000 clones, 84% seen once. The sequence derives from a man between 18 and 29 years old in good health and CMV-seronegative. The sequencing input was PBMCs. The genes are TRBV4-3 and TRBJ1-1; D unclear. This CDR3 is CASSQDRMNTEAFF. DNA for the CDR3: TGCGCCAGCAGCCAAGATAGAATGAACACTGAAGCTTTCTTT.